This paragraph covers one TCR beta chain sequence. Its antigen is as yet unknown. The sample originates from a study of PD-1 blockade in mismatch repair-deficient tumors. Study-level information: Enrolled about 2012-2017, patients had progressing, pretreated mismatch repair-deficient cancers of over nine types.

Study-wide results and caveats: After pembrolizumab, tumor-resident clones rose rapidly, then generally contracted before radiologic responses.

Sequenced by immunoSEQ multiplex PCR; TCRdb stores in-frame clones only, minus some. The table lists about 110,000 clones, over 60% of them singletons, with about 4.5% in the top ten. Every patient had mismatch repair deficiency by PCR or immunohistochemistry. TCRs were sequenced from a few patients responding to pembrolizumab. Per the germline V gene, CDR1 is SGHAT and CDR2 is FQDESV (reference sequence). This CDR3 comprises 15 residues. Trimming stripped 5 bases from V and 0 bases from J, with 12 bases between. This receptor was obtained from an adult with mismatch repair-deficient cancer. The sequencing here drew on peripheral blood, taken 60 weeks after starting pembrolizumab. The chain has TRBV11-1 and TRBJ2-3; tentative D call: TRBD1 (6 bases). CDR3 sequence: CASSRQASSTDTQYF. The CDR3 coding sequence is TGTGCCAGCAGCCGACAGGCTTCTAGCACAGATACGCAGTATTTT.